This T cell receptor (beta chain) was documented in a study of blood T cell repertoires in COVID-19. The CDR3 loop spans 16 amino acids. With 4 bases removed from V and 2 bases from J, the gap between germline ends came to 17 bases. Germline CDR1 SGDLS, CDR2 YYNGEE. Clones were read by immunoSEQ multiplex PCR, and TCRdb kept only the in-frame ones, dropping some. The sample includes tens of thousands of clones, over 70% of them seen just once. This chain connects TRBV9 to TRBJ2-3; tentative D call: TRBD2 (5 bases). The source material was peripheral blood. The clonotype comes from a human donor in a cohort sampled during active COVID-19. The chain's CDR3 is CASSPQSGGFTDTQYF. The CDR3 coding sequence is TGTGCCAGCAGCCCTCAATCCGGAGGCTTCACAGATACGCAGTATTTT.